What follows are 18 T cell receptor beta chains derived from one specimen sequenced in a study of tumor-infiltrating lymphocytes in primary liver carcinoma. From around 500 ng of total RNA, TCR beta-specific cDNA was reverse-transcribed using a constant-region primer. Investigators got TCR beta libraries out of three nested multiplex PCR rounds, done with slightly modified ARM-PCR. TRBV1-TRBV30 forward primers and a C-beta reverse primer were used in the first two PCR rounds, which each ran for approximately 10 cycles. TCRdb reanalysed the multiplex PCR reads using MiXCR and keeps one entry per CDR3 protein. The sample yields roughly 20,000 distinct CDR3 sequences, over 60% seen once. From unsorted bulk tissue weighing about 20-32 mg, DNA and RNA were co-extracted. Sequences were obtained from liver tumor tissue from sampling region 1. Subset meaning: tumor region T1, superior pole. The receptor source for this set is a young woman with primary liver carcinoma and hepatitis B virus infection.

The rearrangement joins TRBV11-2 to TRBJ2-1; the match to TRBD2 covers 7 bases. Germline lookup yields CDR1 SGHAT and CDR2 FQNNGV. The length of the CDR3 is 14 residues. Trimming removed 6 bases from V and 3 bases from J; junction bases left unmatched: 5. The CDR3 DNA follows: TGTGCCAGCAGTGTAGCGGGCAACTACAATGAGCAGTTCTTC. It codes for CASSVAGNYNEQFF.

The V call is TRBV5-6, the J call TRBJ2-7; 9 nucleotides align to TRBD2. The CDR3 sequence is 13 residues long. V lost 8 bases to trimming and J lost 3 bases; unmatched junction nucleotides: 6. The V gene's germline CDR1 is SGHDT and CDR2 YYEEEE. CDR3 loop: CARNLAGLYEQYF. CDR3 sequence (DNA): TGTGCCAGGAACCTAGCGGGACTCTACGAGCAGTACTTC.

This clonotype was seen once. Compared with germline, one end of the junction differs, possibly owing to a read error. The chain carries TRBV11-2 and TRBJ2-1; 7 bases fit TRBD1. Germline V lookup: CDR1 SGHAT, CDR2 FQNNGV. The CDR3 covers 12 residues. CDR3 coding DNA: TGTGTCAGCACCTTAGGGGGCCATGAGCAGTTCTTC. Amino acid sequence: CVSTLGGHEQFF.

With respect to this clonotype: The conserved phenylalanine or tryptophan normally closing the CDR3 is absent here, so this likely arose from a read error. The rearrangement links TRBV11-3 to TRBJ2-1, with D possibly matching TRBD1 (6 bases). This CDR3 is 16 amino acids long. CDR1 is SGHNT, CDR2 YENEEA, per germline. CDR3 bases: TGTGCCAGCAATTCAACGGGACACGGCTTCTTGGATGAACAGTTCATC. It codes for CASNSTGHGFLDEQFI.

This chain joins TRBV5-4 and TRBJ2-3; a weak D match, TRBD1 (5 bases). CDR1 and CDR2 from the germline V gene are SGHNT and YYREEE (reference sequence). V was pared by 6 bases and J by 15 bases, with 35 bases between. There are 17 residues in the CDR3. CDR3 nucleotides: TGTGCCAGCATCGTAGACGGACACCCTCCACCCACAGATACGTACTATTTT. This gives the protein CASIVDGHPPPTDTYYF.

The chain carries TRBV4-2 and TRBJ2-7; a possible D gene is TRBD1 (6 bases). The length of the CDR3 is 18 residues. The germline V gene encodes CDR1 LGHNA and CDR2 YNFKEQ. The ends were cut back, 3 bases at V and 6 bases at J, with 27 bases in the middle. In DNA, the CDR3 is TGTGCCAGCAGCCATGAACACCGAGGACAGTGGGGACCGCGCGAGCAGTACTTC. It codes for CASSHEHRGQWGPREQYF.

This chain connects TRBV14 to TRBJ1-1; D might be TRBD1 (6 bases). Trimming stripped 6 bases from V and 13 bases from J, with 21 bases between. The CDR3 sequence is 13 residues long. Germline-derived CDR1 and CDR2 are SGHDN and FVKESK. The CDR3 nucleotides are TGTGCCAGCAGTACCGGGACATTATCAGGGGTTTTCTTT. Its translation: CASSTGTLSGVFF.

Details on this clonotype: An end of the junction differs from the germline gene, which may be a read error. J is TRBJ2-2 and V is TRBV30; D gene unclear. Germline V gene sequence: CDR1 GTSNPN, CDR2 SVGIG (reference sequence). The CDR3 extends over 12 amino acids. The CDR3 DNA sequence: TGTACCTGGTGTGTACTTCCCGGGGAGCTGTTTTTT. Translating it yields CTWCVLPGELFF.

V is TRBV12-3 or TRBV12-4 and J is TRBJ1-2, with 7 nucleotides matching TRBD1. This CDR3 is 11 amino acids long. With 5 bases clipped from V and 13 bases from J, the junction kept 7 bases outside the gene matches. This chain's CDR3 is CASSRGTDCTF. CDR3 nucleotides: TGTGCCAGCAGTAGGGGGACAGACTGCACCTTC.

Remarks on this clonotype: Mismatch with germline at one junction end may stem from a read error. The chain couples TRBV9 to TRBJ2-3, with 8 positions matching TRBD1. Germline V CDR1 and CDR2: SGDLS, YYNGEE. CDR3 size: 15 residues. The CDR3, as DNA: TGTGCCAGCAGCGGCCGGGACAGGCCCGCAGATACGCAGTACTTT. Its protein is CASSGRDRPADTQYF.

For this clonotype: An end of the junction does not agree with germline; a read error may underlie this. The J gene is TRBJ2-3, the V gene TRBV5-4; 10 bases fit TRBD2. The CDR3 extends over 18 amino acids. Germline values: CDR1 SGHNT, CDR2 YYREEE (reference sequence). CDR3 region: CDNSNPAASGSRTDTQYF. In DNA form, the CDR3 reads TGCGACAACAGTAACCCGGCGGCTAGCGGGAGTCGGACAGATACGCAGTATTTT.

About this clonotype: One end of the junction does not line up with germline, which may come from a read error. The chain combines TRBV12-5 with TRBJ2-1; D call uncertain. This CDR3 spans 12 amino acids. Germline loops: CDR1 LGHNT, CDR2 FRNRAP. Written as DNA, the CDR3 is TGTGCTAGTGGTTTCGTGGAGAGTTTGCAGTCATTC. Translated, it gives CASGFVESLQSF.

This clonotype occurred many times. The rearrangement uses TRBV7-2 and TRBJ2-1, with 8 bases identical to TRBD2. This CDR3 region has 16 residues. Germline assignment: CDR1 SGHTA and CDR2 FQGNSA. Losses at the gene ends were 1 base for V and 2 bases for J; bases not matched to a gene: 4. DNA for the CDR3: TGTGCCAGCAGCTTAGAAGCGGGAGTGGCCTACAATGAGCAGTTCTTC. Its translation: CASSLEAGVAYNEQFF.

This clonotype came up once. Germline and junction disagree at one end, which may indicate a read error. The V and J genes are TRBV11-1 and TRBJ2-5; unclear D gene. This CDR3 is built from 14 residues. Germline-derived CDR1 and CDR2 are SGHAT and FQDESV (reference sequence). The CDR3 nucleotides read TGTGCGAGCAGCTTAGCAGAGCGCGAAGAGACCCAGCACTTC. Residues: CASSLAEREETQHF.

On this clonotype itself: The junction departs from the called germline gene at one end, perhaps through a read error. The chain joins TRBV5-6 to TRBJ2-2; D is uncertain. The CDR3 covers 15 residues. Germline V gene data show CDR1 as SGHDT and CDR2 as YYEEEE. The CDR3 DNA is TGTGCCAATAGCTTGGAACCCAGAGTCACCGTGGAGCTGTTTTTT. The encoded protein is CANSLEPRVTVELFF.

This clonotype was recorded a few times. Here the CDR3 omits its conserved ending phenylalanine or tryptophan, so a read error is the likely source. The chain couples TRBV10-3 to TRBJ2-1, with TRBD2 matching 8 bases. The V gene's germline CDR1 is ENHRY and CDR2 SYGVKD. The CDR3 sequence is 13 residues long. The CDR3 loop reads CVISGSRNNEQFS. The DNA for the CDR3 is TGTGTCATCAGCGGGAGTAGAAACAATGAGCAGTTCTCC.

About this clonotype itself: Compared with germline, one end of the junction differs, possibly owing to a read error. CDR3 loop: CASSQAAGTGYERYF. CDR3 DNA sequence: TGTGCCAGTAGCCAGGCGGCGGGGACTGGTTACGAGCGGTACTTC. This chain uses TRBV14 with TRBJ2-7; the D gene is possibly TRBD2 (6 bases). CDR1 is SGHDN, CDR2 FVKESK, per germline. The CDR3 length is 15 residues.

In the case of this clonotype: Just one base apart from a much larger clone, this may be a read error. The CDR3 does not close with the conserved phenylalanine or tryptophan, likely indicating a read error. The chain links TRBV11-2 to TRBJ2-7; 7 nucleotides agree with TRBD2. CDR3 length: 13 residues. Germline loops: CDR1 SGHAT, CDR2 FQNNGV. The chain's CDR3 is CAISLSELASQYS. As DNA, the CDR3 is TGTGCCATCAGCTTAAGTGAACTAGCGTCGCAGTACTCC.